This is a list of T cell receptor beta chains from one sample in a study of T cell repertoires in cytomegalovirus infection. TCRdb processed the reads anew with MiXCR; each CDR3 protein has one entry. The sample holds tens of thousands of distinct CDR3 sequences, approximately 20% seen once. These receptors' targets are unknown. Sample: CD8+ T cells from cultured PBMCs, taken from culture after CMV antigen stimulation. These receptor sequences come from a human donor in good health (CMV status not recorded). Some clones in this sample may be carry-over from other donors' samples. Both conserved end residues are part of each CDR3. The D gene is left open where the match is weak. Not every row has a clone size; where given, it reads once, few, many or a size class.

v_call,d_call,j_call,clone_size,cdr3_aa,cdr3_nt
TRBV7-2,NA,TRBJ1-1,many,CASSLWGQNTEAFF,TGTGCCAGCAGCTTATGGGGACAGAACACTGAAGCTTTCTTT
TRBV4-3,NA,TRBJ1-1,NA,CASSQDLGPTNTEAFF,TGCGCCAGCAGCCAAGATTTAGGACCCACGAACACTGAAGCTTTCTTT
TRBV9,TRBD2,TRBJ2-7,few,CASSGPGTSEYEQYF,TGTGCCAGCAGCGGCCCCGGGACTAGCGAGTACGAGCAGTACTTC
TRBV29-1,NA,TRBJ1-2,many,CSVEDSGTLDYGYTF,TGCAGCGTTGAAGATTCGGGGACCCTAGACTATGGCTACACCTTC
TRBV20-1,TRBD1,TRBJ1-5,few,CSVHRGQGQPQHF,TGCAGTGTTCACAGGGGGCAAGGACAGCCCCAGCATTTT
TRBV19,TRBD1,TRBJ2-7,many,CASSVGTGIYEQYF,TGTGCCAGTAGCGTGGGGACAGGTATCTACGAGCAGTACTTC
TRBV12-3/TRBV12-4,NA,TRBJ2-7,many,CASSLGVEQYF,TGTGCCAGCAGCCTCGGGGTCGAGCAGTACTTC
TRBV15,NA,TRBJ2-3,NA,CATSRDRLDAQYF,TGTGCCACCAGCAGAGATCGGCTGGATGCGCAGTATTTT
TRBV6-5,TRBD2,TRBJ2-3,many,CASSYQREEVADTQYF,TGTGCCAGCAGTTACCAGCGGGAGGAGGTCGCAGATACGCAGTATTTT
TRBV9,NA,TRBJ2-1,few,CASSVEVPDEQFF,TGTGCCAGCAGCGTAGAGGTCCCGGATGAGCAGTTCTTC
TRBV20-1,TRBD1,TRBJ1-5,once,CSARDPGTGMAQPQHF,TGCAGTGCTAGAGATCCCGGGACAGGGATGGCTCAGCCCCAGCATTTT
TRBV11-2,TRBD2,TRBJ2-7,NA,CASSLASGGASEQYF,TGTGCCAGCAGCTTAGCTAGCGGGGGGGCGTCCGAGCAGTACTTC
TRBV30,NA,TRBJ2-6,NA,CASHSGANVLTF,TGTGCCTCCCACTCTGGGGCCAACGTCCTGACTTTC
TRBV12-3/TRBV12-4,TRBD1,TRBJ1-2,many,CASSRDRRGNYGYTF,TGTGCCAGCAGCCGGGACAGGAGGGGGAACTATGGCTACACCTTC
TRBV6-6,TRBD1,TRBJ1-1,many,CASSYVRDRGLDTEAFF,TGTGCCAGCAGTTACGTCCGGGACAGGGGGCTCGACACTGAAGCTTTCTTT
TRBV28,NA,TRBJ2-2,many,CASISGPGELFF,TGTGCCAGCATCTCGGGCCCCGGGGAGCTGTTTTTT
TRBV4-3,NA,TRBJ2-5,NA,CASSQASTGGTQYF,TGCGCCAGCAGCCAAGCTTCCACCGGGGGGACCCAGTACTTC
TRBV19,NA,TRBJ1-1,few,CASQTAVNTEAFF,TGTGCCAGCCAGACGGCCGTGAACACTGAAGCTTTCTTT
TRBV14,TRBD2,TRBJ2-3,NA,CASRKGLAFTDTQYF,TGTGCCAGCAGGAAGGGACTAGCTTTCACAGATACGCAGTATTTT
TRBV7-9,NA,TRBJ2-5,many,CASSSWTFQETQYF,TGTGCCAGCAGCTCGTGGACATTTCAAGAGACCCAGTACTTC
TRBV9,NA,TRBJ1-2,few,CASSVAQTSNYGYTF,TGTGCCAGCAGCGTAGCCCAGACCTCTAACTATGGCTACACCTTC
TRBV5-1,TRBD1,TRBJ1-2,many,CASSFSGQSNYGYTF,TGCGCCAGCAGCTTTTCGGGACAGTCGAACTATGGCTACACCTTC
TRBV27,NA,TRBJ2-7,NA,CASRLTGPSYEQYF,TGTGCCAGCAGGCTGACAGGACCATCCTACGAGCAGTACTTC
TRBV6-5,TRBD2,TRBJ2-1,few,CASRILAGGPFNYNEQFF,TGTGCCAGCAGAATACTAGCGGGAGGGCCTTTCAACTACAATGAGCAGTTCTTC
TRBV19,NA,TRBJ2-6,NA,CASSMEWPGANVLTF,TGTGCCAGTAGTATGGAGTGGCCCGGGGCCAACGTCCTGACTTTC
TRBV4-3,NA,TRBJ2-7,many,CASSQVEVTDSYEQYF,TGCGCCAGCAGCCAAGTTGAGGTGACAGACTCCTACGAGCAGTACTTC
TRBV14,NA,TRBJ1-4,NA,CASSQDKGYNEKLFF,TGTGCCAGCAGCCAAGATAAGGGGTATAATGAAAAACTGTTTTTT
TRBV27,NA,TRBJ2-7,NA,CASSLLGAYEQYF,TGTGCCAGCAGTTTATTAGGGGCTTACGAGCAGTACTTC
TRBV12-3/TRBV12-4,TRBD1,TRBJ2-5,many,CASSPRRDRGIGETQYF,TGTGCCAGCAGTCCCCGCCGAGACAGGGGGATTGGAGAGACCCAGTACTTC
TRBV20-1,TRBD1,TRBJ2-7,many,CSALNFNRGEVSEQYF,TGCAGTGCTCTAAACTTTAACAGGGGAGAGGTCTCCGAGCAGTACTTC
TRBV4-3,NA,TRBJ2-5,NA,CASSQDGPQGSQETQYF,TGCGCCAGCAGCCAAGATGGCCCCCAGGGGAGCCAAGAGACCCAGTACTTC
TRBV12-3/TRBV12-4,NA,TRBJ1-1,NA,CASTPNLGVNTEAFF,TGTGCCAGCACCCCGAATCTCGGAGTGAACACTGAAGCTTTCTTT